These 9 T cell receptor beta chains share one sample of origin, sequenced in a study of blood T cells in healthy people across ages. A J-beta primer mix and a sample-barcoded 5' primer were used in a second PCR of roughly 7 to 12 cycles. Each CDR3 protein gets one entry after TCRdb re-called the 5' RACE reads with MiXCR. Among approximately 780,000 distinct CDR3 sequences, about a quarter were seen once, and the ten largest hold 3%. The same data also went into a second study, on T cells of mothers and their children.

The sample comprised blood. The receptors shown here come from a boy between 10 and 17 years old in good health.

J is TRBJ1-1 and V is TRBV5-1; perhaps TRBD1 as D (5 bases). CDR1 is SGHRS, CDR2 YFSETQ, per germline. CDR3 size: 16 residues. V dropped 3 bases and J dropped 2 bases, with 17 bases sitting between them. This CDR3 is CASSSPTGRSNTEAFF. For the CDR3, the DNA is TGCGCCAGCAGCTCTCCGACGGGACGGTCAAACACTGAAGCTTTCTTT.

The chain has TRBV7-9 and TRBJ2-2; 8 bases are shared with TRBD2. CDR1 is SEHNR, CDR2 FQNEAQ, per germline (reference sequence). Unmatched junction bases numbered 6, after V lost 11 bases and J lost 4 bases. The CDR3 loop spans 13 amino acids. CDR3 DNA sequence: TGTGCCCGCGCGGGGGGCTCCACCGGGGAGCTGTTTTTT. It codes for CARAGGSTGELFF.

The gene calls are TRBV10-3 and TRBJ2-7, with 13 positions matching TRBD2. The germline CDR1 and CDR2 sequences are ENHRY and SYGVKD. The CDR3 totals 16 residues. V dropped 4 bases and J dropped 3; count of bases not matched to a gene: 6. The CDR3 sequence is CAISVGLAGEGYEQYF. In DNA form, the CDR3 reads TGTGCCATCAGTGTTGGACTAGCGGGAGAAGGCTACGAGCAGTACTTC.

This clonotype was found a few times. The chain recombines TRBV13 with TRBJ2-5; the match to TRBD1 covers 9 bases. Germline assignment: CDR1 PRHDT and CDR2 FYEKMQ (reference sequence). Trimming took 4 bases from V and 5 from J; bases not matched to a gene: 11. This CDR3 is 16 amino acids long. DNA of the CDR3: TGTGCCAGCAGCTCCGGGACAGGGAATCGTGAGGAGACCCAGTACTTC. Its translation is CASSSGTGNREETQYF.

The genes are TRBV12-3 or TRBV12-4 and TRBJ2-2; no clear D gene. The V gene lost 6 bases and the J gene lost 3 bases, with 8 bases spanning the gap. The CDR3 contains 13 residues. The CDR3 loop is CASSPSHTGELFF. The CDR3 DNA is TGTGCCAGCAGCCCCTCGCACACCGGGGAGCTGTTTTTT.

The V and J genes are TRBV5-1 and TRBJ1-2; TRBD1 matches 8 bases. CDR3 length: 15 amino acids. V dropped 4 bases and J dropped 2; count of bases not matched to a gene: 7. Looked up from germline, CDR1 is SGHRS and CDR2 is YFSETQ. The CDR3 nucleotides read TGCGCCAGCAGCACAACGGGACAGGAGAACTATGGCTACACCTTC. It codes for CASSTTGQENYGYTF.

The chain has TRBV5-1 and TRBJ2-2; D tentatively fits TRBD1 or TRBD2 (5 bases each). V gave up 0 bases and J gave up 0 bases, with 12 bases separating them. The CDR3 contains 17 residues. The V gene's germline CDR1 is SGHRS and CDR2 YFSETQ. CDR3 nucleotide sequence: TGCGCCAGCAGCTTGGCGGGACGGTACTCGAACACCGGGGAGCTGTTTTTT. Translated, it gives CASSLAGRYSNTGELFF.

The V call is TRBV20-1, the J call TRBJ1-2, with D possibly matching TRBD1 (6 bases). Looked up from germline, CDR1 is DFQATT and CDR2 is SNEGSKA (reference sequence). The ends were cut back, 0 bases at V and 6 bases at J, with 17 bases in the middle. The CDR3 consists of 15 residues. The CDR3 spells CSARDLAGGADGYTF. Here the CDR3 DNA reads TGCAGTGCTAGAGATCTAGCTGGGGGCGCGGATGGCTACACCTTC.

This chain joins TRBV28 and TRBJ2-7; TRBD1 might be the D (6 bases). Trimming left V 5 bases short and J 7 bases short, with 12 bases between. This CDR3 region has 12 residues. Germline CDR1 reads MDHEN; CDR2 reads SYDVKM. CDR3 nucleotides: TGTGCCAGCAGTAACAGGGTTGGGGAGCAGTACTTC. Encoded protein: CASSNRVGEQYF. The variable domain in full, completed from reference TRBV28 and TRBJ2-7, reads DVKVTQSSRYLVKRTGEKVFLECVQDMDHENMFWYRQDPGLGLRLIYFSYDVKMKEKGDIPEGYSVSREKKERFSLILESASTNQTSMYLCASSNRVGEQYFGPGTRLTVT.